Sequencing of this T cell receptor beta chain was carried out in a study of blood T cell repertoires in COVID-19. Some clones are missing from TCRdb's copy, which holds only in-frame ones; the method was immunoSEQ multiplex PCR. The sample lists hundreds of thousands of clones, approximately 85% occurring once. This CDR3 comprises 15 residues. Deletions cut 2 bases from V and 7 bases from J, with 13 bases between. Germline V gives CDR1 SGHKS, CDR2 YYEKEE (reference sequence). Sequencing input: peripheral blood. This rearrangement joins TRBV5-5 to TRBJ1-6; tentative D call: TRBD1 (6 bases). The sequence was obtained from a man between 35 and 55 years old with acute or convalescent COVID-19. CDR3 in DNA: TGTGCCAGCAGCTTAGGACAGAGCTACAATTCACCCCTCCACTTT. Translation gives CASSLGQSYNSPLHF.